This is a list of T cell receptor beta chains from one sample in a study of blood T cell repertoires in COVID-19. Profiling relied on immunoSEQ multiplex PCR, and the TCRdb table lists in-frame clones only, not all of them. The table records approximately 250,000 clones, roughly 88% of them present only once. Sequencing was done on a sample of peripheral blood. Receptors originate from a woman aged 70 to 79 with COVID-19, enrolled during active disease. The CDR3 runs from the conserved cysteine through the conserved F or W. Fields, in order: clone size, J gene, D gene, V gene, CDR3 DNA, CDR3 protein. The D gene is left open where the match is weak. Clone size is given for some rows only: seen once, a few or many times, or a class if the clone is expanded.

clone_size: -; j_call: TRBJ1-2; d_call: -; v_call: TRBV7-9; cdr3_nt: TGTGCCAGCAGCTTTGACAGCGTCGTGTCTAACTATGGCTACACCTTC; cdr3_aa: CASSFDSVVSNYGYTF
clone_size: once; j_call: TRBJ2-7; d_call: TRBD2; v_call: TRBV27; cdr3_nt: TGTGCCAGCAGTGACCTCCGGGGACTAGCGCAAGAGCAGTACTTC; cdr3_aa: CASSDLRGLAQEQYF
clone_size: -; j_call: TRBJ2-1; d_call: TRBD2; v_call: TRBV19; cdr3_nt: TGTGCCAGTAGGACGGGAGGGCGGAATGAGCAGTTCTTC; cdr3_aa: CASRTGGRNEQFF
clone_size: -; j_call: TRBJ1-6; d_call: -; v_call: TRBV7-9; cdr3_nt: TGTGCCAGCAGCTTAGGGGAGGGTTGGGGTTCACCCCTCCACTTT; cdr3_aa: CASSLGEGWGSPLHF
clone_size: -; j_call: TRBJ2-1; d_call: -; v_call: TRBV5-5; cdr3_nt: TGTGCCAGCAGCTTGGTAATAGCATCGTACAATGAGCAGTTCTTC; cdr3_aa: CASSLVIASYNEQFF
clone_size: -; j_call: TRBJ2-7; d_call: -; v_call: TRBV30; cdr3_nt: TGTGCCTGGAGTGTACGGCGGCAGGGTAGTTACGAGCAGTACTTC; cdr3_aa: CAWSVRRQGSYEQYF
clone_size: -; j_call: TRBJ1-2; d_call: TRBD1; v_call: TRBV9; cdr3_nt: TGTGCCAGCAGCGTACTGTCGACAGGGGCAGACGGCTACACCTTC; cdr3_aa: CASSVLSTGADGYTF
clone_size: -; j_call: TRBJ2-3; d_call: TRBD2; v_call: TRBV5-6; cdr3_nt: TGTGCCAGCAGCCCGGGACTAGAAGGGGATACGCAGTATTTT; cdr3_aa: CASSPGLEGDTQYF
clone_size: -; j_call: TRBJ2-5; d_call: -; v_call: TRBV9; cdr3_nt: TGTGCCAGCAGCGTAAGTCCAGTCCAAGAGACCCAGTACTTC; cdr3_aa: CASSVSPVQETQYF
clone_size: once; j_call: TRBJ1-5; d_call: -; v_call: TRBV12-3/TRBV12-4; cdr3_nt: TGTGCCAGCACGGTCGGTAGCAATCAGCCCCAGCATTTT; cdr3_aa: CASTVGSNQPQHF
clone_size: -; j_call: TRBJ1-2; d_call: -; v_call: TRBV30; cdr3_nt: TGTGCCTGGAGTGTAAGAGGATCTAACTATGGCTACACCTTC; cdr3_aa: CAWSVRGSNYGYTF
clone_size: -; j_call: TRBJ1-1; d_call: -; v_call: TRBV7-2; cdr3_nt: TGTGCCAGCAGCTTATTTGTGGCAGGAGAAGCTTTCTTT; cdr3_aa: CASSLFVAGEAFF
clone_size: -; j_call: TRBJ1-5; d_call: -; v_call: TRBV27; cdr3_nt: TGTGCCAGCAGTTTCGACTCCTTGGGCAATCAGCCCCAGCATTTT; cdr3_aa: CASSFDSLGNQPQHF
clone_size: -; j_call: TRBJ2-7; d_call: TRBD1; v_call: TRBV6-5; cdr3_nt: TGTGCCACCGAACCGAGCAGGGGGCAACCCTACGAGCAGTACTTC; cdr3_aa: CATEPSRGQPYEQYF
clone_size: -; j_call: TRBJ1-5; d_call: -; v_call: TRBV27; cdr3_nt: TGTGCCAGCAGCCAACAAGATAGCAATCAGCCCCAGCATTTT; cdr3_aa: CASSQQDSNQPQHF
clone_size: -; j_call: TRBJ1-5; d_call: -; v_call: TRBV7-8; cdr3_nt: TGTGCCAGCAGCGGGGGGAGACACAATCAGCCCCAGCATTTT; cdr3_aa: CASSGGRHNQPQHF
clone_size: -; j_call: TRBJ2-1; d_call: TRBD2; v_call: TRBV12-5; cdr3_nt: TGTGCTAGTGGTTGGGGGACTAGTTTCGATGAGCAGTTCTTC; cdr3_aa: CASGWGTSFDEQFF
clone_size: -; j_call: TRBJ2-1; d_call: -; v_call: TRBV7-2; cdr3_nt: TGTGCCAGCAGCTTGCTTCCTTCGGGGAGCTCCTACAATGAGCAGTTCTTC; cdr3_aa: CASSLLPSGSSYNEQFF
clone_size: -; j_call: TRBJ1-4; d_call: TRBD1; v_call: TRBV7-2; cdr3_nt: TGTGCCAGCAGTTACAGGGGGCGTGATAATGAAAAACTGTTTTTT; cdr3_aa: CASSYRGRDNEKLFF
clone_size: -; j_call: TRBJ2-7; d_call: -; v_call: TRBV2; cdr3_nt: TGTGCCAGCAGTGTGAACTATTCCTACGAGCAGTACTTC; cdr3_aa: CASSVNYSYEQYF
clone_size: -; j_call: TRBJ1-2; d_call: TRBD1; v_call: TRBV28; cdr3_nt: TGTGCCAGCAGTTTGACAGGGGCGGCTAACTATGGCTACACCTTC; cdr3_aa: CASSLTGAANYGYTF
clone_size: once; j_call: TRBJ1-6; d_call: -; v_call: TRBV28; cdr3_nt: TGTGCCAGCAGTCCAGGGTTAGGGACCTATAATTCACCCCTCCACTTT; cdr3_aa: CASSPGLGTYNSPLHF
clone_size: -; j_call: TRBJ2-1; d_call: -; v_call: TRBV3-1/TRBV3-2; cdr3_nt: TGTGCCAGCAGCCAAGCCCTAGTTCCCTACAATGAGCAGTTCTTC; cdr3_aa: CASSQALVPYNEQFF
clone_size: -; j_call: TRBJ2-7; d_call: -; v_call: TRBV7-3; cdr3_nt: TGTGCCAGCAGCATAGCGGTGGGAAACGAGCAGTACTTC; cdr3_aa: CASSIAVGNEQYF
clone_size: -; j_call: TRBJ1-2; d_call: -; v_call: TRBV2; cdr3_nt: TGTGCCAGCAGTGAACGTAGGGGAGGAGGCTACACCTTC; cdr3_aa: CASSERRGGGYTF
clone_size: -; j_call: TRBJ1-6; d_call: TRBD1; v_call: TRBV30; cdr3_nt: TGTGCCTGGATTGGGACAGGAAAAGATAATTCACCCCTCCACTTT; cdr3_aa: CAWIGTGKDNSPLHF
clone_size: -; j_call: TRBJ2-1; d_call: TRBD2; v_call: TRBV24-1; cdr3_nt: TGTGCCACCAGTGATTTGCCGACTAGCGGGAGCTTATCCTACAATGAGCAGTTCTTC; cdr3_aa: CATSDLPTSGSLSYNEQFF
clone_size: -; j_call: TRBJ1-1; d_call: TRBD1; v_call: TRBV19; cdr3_nt: TGTGCCAGTAGTCTCCCGGGACAGGAGAACACTGAAGCTTTCTTT; cdr3_aa: CASSLPGQENTEAFF
clone_size: few; j_call: TRBJ1-6; d_call: -; v_call: TRBV6-6; cdr3_nt: TGTGCCAGCAGTGACCCGGTGGACAGAGATTCACCCCTCCACTTT; cdr3_aa: CASSDPVDRDSPLHF
clone_size: -; j_call: TRBJ1-2; d_call: TRBD1; v_call: TRBV7-9; cdr3_nt: TGTGCCAGCAGCTTAGAAACAGGGGTTCGAGGCTACACCTTC; cdr3_aa: CASSLETGVRGYTF
clone_size: -; j_call: TRBJ1-2; d_call: -; v_call: TRBV21-1; cdr3_nt: TGTGCCAGCAGCAAAGCGGTCCAGGGGCGGGAGGATGGCTACACCTTC; cdr3_aa: CASSKAVQGREDGYTF
clone_size: -; j_call: TRBJ2-2; d_call: TRBD2; v_call: TRBV20-1; cdr3_nt: TGCAGTGCTAGTGAAGCCAACCGGGACTTCGGGGGGACCGGGGAGCTGTTTTTT; cdr3_aa: CSASEANRDFGGTGELFF
clone_size: -; j_call: TRBJ2-5; d_call: -; v_call: TRBV5-4; cdr3_nt: TGTGCCAGCAGCTTGGTTCTGCGCCCCGAGACCCAGTACTTC; cdr3_aa: CASSLVLRPETQYF
clone_size: -; j_call: TRBJ2-3; d_call: TRBD2; v_call: TRBV5-1; cdr3_nt: TGCGCCAGCAGCTTGCCTAGCGGTACAGATACGCAGTATTTT; cdr3_aa: CASSLPSGTDTQYF
clone_size: -; j_call: TRBJ2-7; d_call: -; v_call: TRBV11-3; cdr3_nt: TGTGCCAGCAGCTTGAGGGAGTCCTACGAGCAGTACTTC; cdr3_aa: CASSLRESYEQYF
clone_size: -; j_call: TRBJ2-7; d_call: -; v_call: TRBV27; cdr3_nt: TGTGCCAGCAGTGTGTCGGAGCCCTACGAGCAGTACTTC; cdr3_aa: CASSVSEPYEQYF
clone_size: -; j_call: TRBJ1-2; d_call: -; v_call: TRBV14; cdr3_nt: TGTGCCAGCAGCCAAATCGGTCGGTTAGACTATGGCTACACCTTC; cdr3_aa: CASSQIGRLDYGYTF
clone_size: -; j_call: TRBJ2-2; d_call: TRBD1; v_call: TRBV3-1/TRBV3-2; cdr3_nt: TGTGCCAGCAGCCCAGACAGGGCCGTCGGGGAGCTGTTTTTT; cdr3_aa: CASSPDRAVGELFF
clone_size: -; j_call: TRBJ1-1; d_call: TRBD1; v_call: TRBV28; cdr3_nt: TGTGCCAGCAGTCCCAGTCAGGGGGCCCGCACTGAAGCTTTCTTT; cdr3_aa: CASSPSQGARTEAFF
clone_size: -; j_call: TRBJ2-1; d_call: TRBD1; v_call: TRBV7-3; cdr3_nt: TGTGCCAGCAGCCGACAGGGGGCGCTTACGTACAATGAGCAGTTCTTC; cdr3_aa: CASSRQGALTYNEQFF
clone_size: -; j_call: TRBJ1-1; d_call: -; v_call: TRBV12-3/TRBV12-4; cdr3_nt: TGTGCCAGCCGATCTGGCGGTTACACTGAAGCTTTCTTT; cdr3_aa: CASRSGGYTEAFF
clone_size: -; j_call: TRBJ2-2; d_call: -; v_call: TRBV4-2; cdr3_nt: TGTGCCAGCAGCCAAGATTTAGCCGGGGAGCTGTTTTTT; cdr3_aa: CASSQDLAGELFF
clone_size: -; j_call: TRBJ2-2; d_call: -; v_call: TRBV5-1; cdr3_nt: TGCGCCAGCAGCTCGACTACTATGAACACCGGGGAGCTGTTTTTT; cdr3_aa: CASSSTTMNTGELFF
clone_size: -; j_call: TRBJ1-2; d_call: -; v_call: TRBV18; cdr3_nt: TGTGCCAGCTCACCGACCAGCGACTATGGCTACACCTTC; cdr3_aa: CASSPTSDYGYTF
clone_size: -; j_call: TRBJ1-5; d_call: TRBD1; v_call: TRBV19; cdr3_nt: TGTGCTAGTAAAGGGGGGACAGGGGGGTATAGCAATCAGCCCCAGCATTTT; cdr3_aa: CASKGGTGGYSNQPQHF
clone_size: -; j_call: TRBJ2-7; d_call: -; v_call: TRBV19; cdr3_nt: TGTGCCAGTAGTATTTCGGTACTCCGTGAGCAGTACTTC; cdr3_aa: CASSISVLREQYF